The clone carrying this T cell receptor (beta chain) has a count of ten or more. The antigen remains undetermined. This record comes from a study of T cells after yellow fever vaccination. Study-level findings and limits: Booster sampling recovered most clones from primary vaccination (96% CD4, approximately 90% CD8).

Trimming cost V 6 bases and J 1 base, with 10 bases left between them. The germline CDR1 and CDR2 sequences are MNHEY and SVGAGI. The CDR3 sequence is 14 residues long. The authors made TCR cDNA by 5'RACE template switching, adding a universal primer site and UMIs. One entry per CDR3 protein, called by TCRdb with MiXCR from the 5' RACE reads. The sample records some 400,000 distinct CDR3 sequences, under 20% being singletons. This TCR was sampled from a man aged 18 to 30 who received the YFV17D yellow fever vaccine. Sample: PBMCs, taken before the yellow fever booster vaccination. This sequence joins TRBV6-5 and TRBJ1-3; perhaps TRBD1 as D (5 bases). This CDR3 is CASSSGWSGNTIYF. The CDR3 region has the DNA TGTGCCAGCAGCTCAGGGTGGTCTGGAAACACCATATATTTT.